One sample yielded the 27 T cell receptor beta chains listed below, sequenced in a study of blood T cell repertoires in COVID-19. TCRdb keeps only in-frame clones here, not all; method: immunoSEQ multiplex PCR. This table holds about 160,000 clones, over 70% found once. Sequencing was done on a sample of PBMCs or T cells enriched from blood (not recorded which). The source is a woman aged 40-49 years with acute COVID-19.

This chain uses TRBV19 with TRBJ1-4; unclear D gene. Looked up from germline, CDR1 is LNHDA and CDR2 is SQIVND (reference sequence). Trimming took off 3 bases at V and 5 bases at J, with 7 bases between the two ends. The CDR3 has 13 amino acids. The CDR3 bases are TGTGCCAGTAGTATTGGCAGGAATGAAAAACTGTTTTTT. Its translation: CASSIGRNEKLFF.

CDR3 residues: CAWSSAGADTQYF. The CDR3 coding sequence is TGTGCCTGGAGTAGTGCGGGAGCAGATACGCAGTATTTT. The chain couples TRBV30 to TRBJ2-3, with 7 bases fitting TRBD2. Trimming took 2 bases from V and 4 from J; bases not matched to a gene: 3. Germline V CDR1 and CDR2: GTSNPN, SVGIG (reference sequence). This CDR3 contains 13 residues.

The table lists this clone with a count of one. The chain recombines TRBV27 with TRBJ2-2, with 14 bases identical to TRBD2. V was pared by 6 bases and J by 3 bases, with 6 bases of the junction left unmatched. CDR1 and CDR2 (germline): MNHEY, SMNVEV (reference sequence). CDR3 length: 17 residues. The CDR3 region has the DNA TGTGCCAGCAGCAGACTAGCGGGAGGGCGGGACACCGGGGAGCTGTTTTTT. It codes for CASSRLAGGRDTGELFF.

V is TRBV5-1 and J is TRBJ2-5, with a weak D call TRBD2 (5 bases). The V gene lost 4 bases and the J gene lost 5 bases, with 18 bases spanning the gap. The CDR3 covers 15 residues. The V gene's germline CDR1 is SGHRS and CDR2 YFSETQ. The CDR3 DNA reads as TGCGCCAGCAGCAAAGTGCCCGGGGAATCGGAGACCCAGTACTTC. As protein: CASSKVPGESETQYF.

V and J are TRBV5-5 and TRBJ2-7; 7 positions match TRBD2. Germline V gives CDR1 SGHKS, CDR2 YYEKEE (reference sequence). CDR3 size: 15 residues. Trimming removed 6 bases from V and 6 bases from J; junction bases left unmatched: 15. CDR3 sequence reads: CASIDRAGALGEQYF. Written as DNA, the CDR3 is TGTGCCAGCATCGATAGGGCGGGAGCCCTCGGCGAGCAGTACTTC. Using reference TRBV5-5 and TRBJ2-7 for the parts outside the CDR3, the full variable domain is DAGVTQSPTHLIKTRGQQVTLRCSPISGHKSVSWYQQVLGQGPQFIFQYYEKEERGRGNFPDRFSARQFPNYSSELNVNALLLGDSALYLCASIDRAGALGEQYFGPGTRLTVT.

J is TRBJ2-2 and V is TRBV6-1, with a tentative D call TRBD1 (5 bases). The length of the CDR3 is 16 residues. V shed 1 base and J shed 5 bases, with 14 bases lying between them. Looked up from germline, CDR1 is MNHNS and CDR2 is SASEGT. CDR3 amino acids: CASSEGSGRATGELFF. In nucleotides, the CDR3 is TGTGCCAGCAGTGAAGGGAGTGGCAGGGCGACCGGGGAGCTGTTTTTT.

The CDR3 sequence is CASSSAGAGGQPQHF. The CDR3, as DNA: TGTGCCAGTAGTTCCGCCGGGGCAGGGGGTCAGCCCCAGCATTTT. The rearrangement uses TRBV19 and TRBJ1-5; 7 bases agree with TRBD1. The CDR3 loop spans 15 amino acids. CDR1 is LNHDA, CDR2 SQIVND, per germline (reference sequence). The V gene end was trimmed by 5 bases and the J gene end by 6 bases; junction bases not matched to a gene: 10.

This sequence joins TRBV5-8 and TRBJ2-2, with 8 bases fitting TRBD1. Germline CDR1 SGHTS, CDR2 YDEGEE. With V trimmed by 4 bases and J by 1 base, 12 bases remained unmatched. CDR3 length: 18 residues. CDR3 coding DNA: TGTGCCAGCAGCCACCCCTTCGGACAGGGCCGGAACACCGGGGAGCTGTTTTTT. It encodes CASSHPFGQGRNTGELFF.

This rearrangement joins TRBV7-9 to TRBJ1-2; D is unclear. The CDR3 extends over 12 amino acids. Trimming shortened V by 6 bases and J by 7 bases, and 12 bases separated the two germline ends. Germline CDR1 SEHNR, CDR2 FQNEAQ (reference sequence). The CDR3 DNA follows: TGTGCCAGCAGACGGGAGGGCCTTGGCTACACCTTC. Its translation: CASRREGLGYTF.

The chain couples TRBV28 to TRBJ2-2, with D perhaps TRBD2 (5 bases). CDR1 and CDR2 from the germline V gene are MDHEN and SYDVKM. V lost 6 bases and J 3 bases, leaving 23 bases between the germline ends. The CDR3 has 18 amino acids. The CDR3, as DNA: TGTGCCAGCAGCCAAGACCCTTACGGGAATCAGGACACCGGGGAGCTGTTTTTT. As protein: CASSQDPYGNQDTGELFF.

This clone was counted only a few times. The chain recombines TRBV4-2 with TRBJ2-3; D is possibly TRBD2 (5 bases). Trimming stripped 4 bases from V and 2 bases from J, with 16 bases between. The CDR3 totals 16 residues. The germline V gene encodes CDR1 LGHNA and CDR2 YNFKEQ. The DNA of the CDR3 is TGTGCCAGCAGCCCGACCAACGGACTTGTCACAGATACGCAGTATTTT. Translated, it gives CASSPTNGLVTDTQYF.

This chain links TRBV4-1 with TRBJ1-2; D gene unclear. Germline V lookup: CDR1 MGHRA, CDR2 YSYEKL. The CDR3 has 16 residues. Deletions cut 1 base from V and 4 bases from J, with 16 bases between. As DNA, the CDR3 is TGCGCCAGCAGCCAAGGTCGGCAGTTTGGGAGCTATGGCTACACCTTC. Its protein is CASSQGRQFGSYGYTF.

This clone was seen only a few times. V is TRBV19 and J is TRBJ1-2; possible D gene TRBD1, 5 bases. From germline, CDR1 is LNHDA and CDR2 SQIVND (reference sequence). The CDR3 runs to 12 residues. V was pared by 9 bases and J by 3 bases, with 11 bases between. The CDR3, as DNA: TGTGCCAGCCGACAGAAGTACTATGGCTACACCTTC. Its protein is CASRQKYYGYTF.

This chain joins TRBV7-2 and TRBJ2-5; a possible D gene is TRBD2 (6 bases). The CDR3 is 15 residues long. V was clipped by 2 bases and J by 4 bases, with 14 bases between them. In germline, CDR1 is SGHTA, CDR2 FQGNSA. This CDR3 is CASSLYGGTGETQYF. The CDR3 DNA sequence: TGTGCCAGCAGCTTATATGGCGGGACCGGAGAGACCCAGTACTTC.

The chain links TRBV2 to TRBJ2-7; 7 bases are shared with TRBD2. This CDR3 region has 16 residues. Germline assignment: CDR1 SNHLY and CDR2 FYNNEI. J gave up 2 bases and V 4 bases, and 11 bases lay outside the gene matches. The CDR3 loop is CASSGDNSGPTYEQYF. The CDR3 nucleotides read TGTGCCAGCAGTGGCGATAATAGCGGGCCTACCTACGAGCAGTACTTC. Drawing the rest from reference TRBV2 and TRBJ2-7, the complete variable domain is EPEVTQTPSHQVTQMGQEVILRCVPISNHLYFYWYRQILGQKVEFLVSFYNNEISEKSEIFDDQFSVERPDGSNFTLKIRSTKLEDSAMYFCASSGDNSGPTYEQYFGPGTRLTVT.

The J gene is TRBJ1-1, the V gene TRBV5-1, with a tentative D call TRBD1 (5 bases). The CDR3 has 13 residues. Germline V gene lookup returns CDR1 SGHRS and CDR2 YFSETQ. Trimming left V 4 bases short and J 2 bases short, with 9 bases between. This CDR3 is CASSPTGNTEAFF. CDR3 DNA: TGCGCCAGCAGCCCCACAGGTAACACTGAAGCTTTCTTT.

The V and J genes are TRBV9 and TRBJ2-6; 7 bases line up with TRBD1. Per the germline V gene, CDR1 is SGDLS and CDR2 is YYNGEE. CDR3 length: 17 residues. V trimming: 0 bases; J trimming: 0 bases; junction bases outside the gene matches: 3. CDR3 nucleotides: TGTGCCAGCAGCGTAGTGGGACAGTCCTCTGGGGCCAACGTCCTGACTTTC. It translates to CASSVVGQSSGANVLTF.

In nucleotides, the CDR3 is TGTGCCAGTAGTTACGACAGGAACACTGAAGCTTTCTTT. Amino acid sequence: CASSYDRNTEAFF. The chain uses TRBV19 and TRBJ1-1; a possible D gene is TRBD1 (5 bases). Between the trimmed V and J ends, which lost 5 bases and 1 base, there was a span of 8 bases. The CDR3 runs to 13 residues. Germline CDR1 LNHDA, CDR2 SQIVND (reference sequence).

This sequence joins TRBV5-8 and TRBJ1-3, with 7 bases matching TRBD1. The CDR3 runs to 17 residues. From germline, CDR1 is SGHTS and CDR2 YDEGEE. Unmatched junction bases numbered 11, after V lost 5 bases and J lost 0 bases. In nucleotides, the CDR3 is TGTGCCAGCAGTATCATCAGGACAGGAAGCTCTGGAAACACCATATATTTT. Amino acid sequence: CASSIIRTGSSGNTIYF.

The gene calls are TRBV6-1 and TRBJ1-4, with D uncertain. In germline, CDR1 is MNHNS, CDR2 SASEGT. This CDR3 spans 15 amino acids. Trimming removed 3 bases from V and 8 bases from J, with 16 bases in between. DNA of the CDR3: TGTGCCAGCAGTGACCGACCCTCCCCAGGCGAAAAACTGTTTTTT. Its protein product is CASSDRPSPGEKLFF.

The chain uses TRBV29-1 and TRBJ2-1, with a weak D call TRBD2 (7 bases). CDR3 length: 16 amino acids. CDR1 is SQVTM and CDR2 is ANQGSEA in the germline V gene. V dropped 7 bases and J dropped 2 bases, with 21 bases sitting between them. CDR3 in DNA: TGCAGCGCGTTTTCAAGGGGGGGGACAACCTACAATGAGCAGTTCTTC. Translating it yields CSAFSRGGTTYNEQFF.

The genes are TRBV11-2 and TRBJ1-2; TRBD1 aligns across 11 bases. J was trimmed by 3 bases and V by 4 bases; bases with no gene match: 1. CDR3 length: 14 residues. The V gene's germline CDR1 is SGHAT and CDR2 FQNNGV. CDR3 protein: CASSWDRGDYGYTF. CDR3 bases: TGTGCCAGCAGCTGGGACAGGGGGGACTATGGCTACACCTTC.

This sequence joins TRBV7-6 and TRBJ2-1; 12 nucleotides line up with TRBD2. The CDR3 length is 18 residues. J was trimmed by 5 bases and V by 3 bases; bases with no gene match: 11. Germline-derived CDR1 and CDR2 are SGHVS and FNYEAQ. The CDR3 region has the DNA TGTGCCAGCAGCTTGAGTCTAGCGGGAGGGCCGCGGAACAATGAGCAGTTCTTC. It translates to CASSLSLAGGPRNNEQFF.

This sequence joins TRBV19 and TRBJ2-1, with a tentative D call TRBD2 (5 bases). With 4 bases removed from V and 1 base from J, the gap between germline ends came to 17 bases. Germline V gene lookup returns CDR1 LNHDA and CDR2 SQIVND (reference sequence). The CDR3 is 17 amino acids. CDR3 sequence: CASSRYILATSYNEQFF. For the CDR3, the DNA is TGTGCCAGTAGTAGATACATCCTAGCAACATCCTACAATGAGCAGTTCTTC. Complete variable domain (other parts from reference TRBV19 and TRBJ2-1): DGGITQSPKYLFRKEGQNVTLSCEQNLNHDAMYWYRQDPGQGLRLIYYSQIVNDFQKGDIAEGYSVSREKKESFPLTVTSAQKNPTAFYLCASSRYILATSYNEQFFGPGTRLTVL.

V gene TRBV7-2 combines with J gene TRBJ2-3; possible D gene TRBD2, 5 bases. Trimming shortened V by 0 bases and J by 4 bases, and 8 bases separated the two germline ends. CDR1 is SGHTA and CDR2 is FQGNSA in the germline V gene. The CDR3 sequence is 14 residues long. CDR3 in amino acids: CASSLAGLADTQYF. The CDR3 nucleotides are TGTGCCAGCAGCTTAGCCGGACTTGCAGATACGCAGTATTTT.

V gene TRBV19 combines with J gene TRBJ1-6, with unresolved D. CDR1 LNHDA and CDR2 SQIVND come from the germline V gene (reference sequence). V lost 5 bases and J lost 9, with 14 bases in between. The CDR3 runs to 14 residues. The CDR3, as DNA: TGTGCCAGTAGTCCAACGAGAAGCGGTTCACCCCTCCACTTT. Its translation is CASSPTRSGSPLHF.

This chain links TRBV23-1 with TRBJ1-1; 7 bases are shared with TRBD1. TRBV23-1 belongs to the ORF category, with a function that is uncertain. Germline trimming cut 1 base from V and 1 base from J; bases unmatched to any gene: 6. There are 16 residues in the CDR3. CDR3 nucleotides: TGCGCCAGCAGTCAATGCCCGACAGGGCCGAACACTGAAGCTTTCTTT. Translation gives CASSQCPTGPNTEAFF.